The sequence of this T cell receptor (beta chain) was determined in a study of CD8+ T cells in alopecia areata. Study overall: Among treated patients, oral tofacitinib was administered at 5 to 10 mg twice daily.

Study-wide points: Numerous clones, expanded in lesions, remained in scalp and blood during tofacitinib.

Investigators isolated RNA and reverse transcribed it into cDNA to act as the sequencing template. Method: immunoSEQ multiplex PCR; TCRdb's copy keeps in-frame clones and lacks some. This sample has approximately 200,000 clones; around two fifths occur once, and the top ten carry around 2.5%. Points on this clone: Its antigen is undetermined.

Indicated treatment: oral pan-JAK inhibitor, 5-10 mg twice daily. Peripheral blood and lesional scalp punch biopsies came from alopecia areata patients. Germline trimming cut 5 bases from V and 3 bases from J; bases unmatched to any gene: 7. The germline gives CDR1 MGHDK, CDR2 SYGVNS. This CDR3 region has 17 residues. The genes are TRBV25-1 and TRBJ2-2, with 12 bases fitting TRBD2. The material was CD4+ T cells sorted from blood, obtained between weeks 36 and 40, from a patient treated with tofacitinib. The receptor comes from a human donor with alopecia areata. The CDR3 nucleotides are TGTGCCAGCAGTAAGACTAGCGGGAGTTCGTACACCGGGGAGCTGTTTTTT. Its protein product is CASSKTSGSSYTGELFF.